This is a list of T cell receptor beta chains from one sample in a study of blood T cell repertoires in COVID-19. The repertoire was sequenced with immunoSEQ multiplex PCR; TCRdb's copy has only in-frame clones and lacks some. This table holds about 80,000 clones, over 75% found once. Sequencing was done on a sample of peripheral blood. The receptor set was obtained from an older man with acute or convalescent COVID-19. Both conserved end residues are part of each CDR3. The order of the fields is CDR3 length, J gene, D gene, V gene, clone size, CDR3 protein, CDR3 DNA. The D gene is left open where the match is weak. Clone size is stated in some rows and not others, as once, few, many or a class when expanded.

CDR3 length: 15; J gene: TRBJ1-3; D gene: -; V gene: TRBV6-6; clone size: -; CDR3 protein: CASKLDRVSGNTIYF; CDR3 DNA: TGTGCCAGCAAACTCGACAGAGTCTCTGGAAACACCATATATTTT
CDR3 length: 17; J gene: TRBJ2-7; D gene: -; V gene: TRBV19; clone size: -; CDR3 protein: CASSMWDTFPFTYEQYF; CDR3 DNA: TGTGCCAGTAGTATGTGGGACACCTTCCCTTTTACCTACGAGCAGTACTTC
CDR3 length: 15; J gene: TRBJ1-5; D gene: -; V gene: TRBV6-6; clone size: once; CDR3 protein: CASTPQDNHNQPQHF; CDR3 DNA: TGTGCCAGCACCCCCCAAGACAATCACAATCAGCCCCAGCATTTT
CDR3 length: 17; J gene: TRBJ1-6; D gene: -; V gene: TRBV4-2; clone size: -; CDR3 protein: CASSQAGGLSYNSPLHF; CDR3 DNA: TGTGCCAGCAGCCAAGCTGGGGGGTTGTCCTATAATTCACCCCTCCACTTT
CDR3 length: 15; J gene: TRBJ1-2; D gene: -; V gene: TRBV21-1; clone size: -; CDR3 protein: CASSKFGHPTNGYTF; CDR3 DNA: TGTGCCAGCAGCAAATTCGGACACCCAACGAATGGCTACACCTTC
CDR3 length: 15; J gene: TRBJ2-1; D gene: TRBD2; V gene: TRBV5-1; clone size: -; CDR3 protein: CASSSLAGGSNEQFF; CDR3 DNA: TGCGCCAGCAGCTCACTAGCGGGGGGAAGCAATGAGCAGTTCTTC
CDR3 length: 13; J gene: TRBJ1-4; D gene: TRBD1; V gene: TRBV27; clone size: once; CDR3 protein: CASRPTGREKLFF; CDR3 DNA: TGTGCCAGCAGGCCGACAGGGCGTGAAAAACTGTTTTTT
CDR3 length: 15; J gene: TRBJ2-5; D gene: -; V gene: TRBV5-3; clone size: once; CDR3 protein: CARSQAPGHRETQYF; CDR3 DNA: TGTGCCAGAAGCCAAGCACCGGGACACCGAGAGACCCAGTACTTC
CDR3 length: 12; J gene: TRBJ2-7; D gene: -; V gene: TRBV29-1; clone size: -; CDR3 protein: CSVRGDGYEQYF; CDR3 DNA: TGCAGCGTGCGCGGGGACGGCTACGAGCAGTACTTC
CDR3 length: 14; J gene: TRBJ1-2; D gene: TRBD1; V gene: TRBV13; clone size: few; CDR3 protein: CASSLFGTGDGYTF; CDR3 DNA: TGTGCCAGCAGCTTATTCGGGACAGGGGATGGCTACACCTTC
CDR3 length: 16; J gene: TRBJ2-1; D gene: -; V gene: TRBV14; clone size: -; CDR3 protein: CASSRGITPPYNEQFF; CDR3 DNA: TGTGCCAGCAGTCGGGGAATAACACCGCCCTACAATGAGCAGTTCTTC
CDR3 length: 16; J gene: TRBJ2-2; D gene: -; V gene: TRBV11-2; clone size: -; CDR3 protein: CASSFRQTVSAGELFF; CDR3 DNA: TGTGCCAGCAGCTTTAGACAGACCGTGAGTGCCGGGGAGCTGTTTTTT
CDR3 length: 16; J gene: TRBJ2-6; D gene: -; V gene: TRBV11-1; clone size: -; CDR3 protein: CASTDGQASGANVLTF; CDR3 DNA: TGTGCCAGCACCGACGGACAAGCCTCTGGGGCCAACGTCCTGACTTTC
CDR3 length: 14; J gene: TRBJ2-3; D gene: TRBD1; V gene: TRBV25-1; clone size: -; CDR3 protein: CASNRDRGTDTQYF; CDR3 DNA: TGTGCCAGCAACCGGGACAGGGGCACAGATACGCAGTATTTT
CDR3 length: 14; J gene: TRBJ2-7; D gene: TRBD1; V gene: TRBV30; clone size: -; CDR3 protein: CAWSDTGGGYEQYF; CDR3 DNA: TGTGCCTGGAGTGATACAGGGGGCGGCTACGAGCAGTACTTC
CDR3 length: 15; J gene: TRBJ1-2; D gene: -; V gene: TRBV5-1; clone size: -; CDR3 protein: CASSLATASQDGYTF; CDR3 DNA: TGCGCCAGCAGCTTGGCGACGGCCTCTCAGGATGGCTACACCTTC
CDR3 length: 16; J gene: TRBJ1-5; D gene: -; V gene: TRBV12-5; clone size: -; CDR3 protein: CASGFAVIDSNQPQHF; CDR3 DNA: TGTGCTAGTGGTTTCGCAGTGATTGATAGCAATCAGCCCCAGCATTTT
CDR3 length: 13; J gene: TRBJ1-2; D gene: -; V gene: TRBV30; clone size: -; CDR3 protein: CAWTPGPNYGYTF; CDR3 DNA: TGTGCCTGGACCCCAGGGCCCAACTATGGCTACACCTTC
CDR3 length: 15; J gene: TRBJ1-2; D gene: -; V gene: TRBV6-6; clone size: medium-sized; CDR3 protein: CASSYPRGGSYGYTF; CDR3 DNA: TGTGCCAGCAGTTACCCCAGGGGAGGGTCCTATGGCTACACCTTC
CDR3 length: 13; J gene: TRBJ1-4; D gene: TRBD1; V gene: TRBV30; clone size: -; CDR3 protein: CAWSRDRVEKLFF; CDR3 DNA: TGTGCCTGGAGCCGGGACAGGGTTGAAAAACTGTTTTTT
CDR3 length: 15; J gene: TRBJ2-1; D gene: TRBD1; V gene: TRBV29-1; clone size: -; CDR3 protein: CSVDGSRGQGGEQFF; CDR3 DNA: TGCAGCGTTGACGGCAGCCGTGGACAGGGTGGTGAGCAGTTCTTC
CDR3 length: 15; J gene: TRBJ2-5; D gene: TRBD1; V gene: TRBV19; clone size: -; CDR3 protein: CASSIEGGQGGTQYF; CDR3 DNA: TGTGCCAGTAGTATTGAAGGGGGACAGGGCGGGACCCAGTACTTC
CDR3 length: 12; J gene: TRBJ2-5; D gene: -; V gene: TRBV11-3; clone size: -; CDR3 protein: CASSLDRQTQYF; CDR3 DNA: TGTGCCAGCAGCTTAGACAGGCAGACCCAGTACTTC
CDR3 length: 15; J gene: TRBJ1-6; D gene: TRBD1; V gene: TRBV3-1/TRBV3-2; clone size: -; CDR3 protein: CASSLQTGGSSPLHF; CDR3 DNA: TGTGCCAGCAGCCTCCAGACAGGGGGGAGTTCACCCCTCCACTTT
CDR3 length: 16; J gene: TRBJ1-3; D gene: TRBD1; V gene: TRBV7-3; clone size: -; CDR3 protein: CASSLLGQGSGNTIYF; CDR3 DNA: TGTGCCAGCAGCCTCCTAGGACAGGGGTCTGGAAACACCATATATTTT
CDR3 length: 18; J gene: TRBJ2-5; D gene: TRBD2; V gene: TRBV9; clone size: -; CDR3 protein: CASSATSGGLKDPKTQYF; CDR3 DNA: TGTGCCAGCAGCGCTACTAGCGGGGGGCTTAAGGACCCTAAGACCCAGTACTTC
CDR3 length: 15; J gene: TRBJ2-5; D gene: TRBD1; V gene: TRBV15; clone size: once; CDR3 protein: CATSRTKDRRETQYF; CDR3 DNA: TGTGCCACCAGCAGAACAAAGGACAGGCGGGAGACCCAGTACTTC
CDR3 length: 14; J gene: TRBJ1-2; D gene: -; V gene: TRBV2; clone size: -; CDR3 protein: CASSDSGGLYGYTF; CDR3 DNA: TGTGCCAGCAGTGACTCGGGGGGCCTATATGGCTACACCTTC
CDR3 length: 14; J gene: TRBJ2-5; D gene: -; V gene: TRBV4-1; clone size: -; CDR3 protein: CASSQVSYQETQYF; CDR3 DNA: TGCGCCAGCAGCCAAGTTTCGTATCAGGAGACCCAGTACTTC
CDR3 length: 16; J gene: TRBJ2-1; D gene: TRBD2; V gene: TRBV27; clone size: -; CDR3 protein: CASTTTSGGPYNEQFF; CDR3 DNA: TGTGCCAGCACCACGACTAGCGGGGGACCTTACAATGAGCAGTTCTTC
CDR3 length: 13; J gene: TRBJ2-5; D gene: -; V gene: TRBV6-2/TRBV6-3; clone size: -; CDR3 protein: CASSRLDGETQYF; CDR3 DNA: TGTGCCAGCAGCCGACTAGATGGCGAGACCCAGTACTTC
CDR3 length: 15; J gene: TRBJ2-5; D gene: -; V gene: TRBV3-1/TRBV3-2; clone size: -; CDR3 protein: CASSLQRVPQETQYF; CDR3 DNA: TGTGCCAGCAGCCTCCAGCGGGTCCCGCAAGAGACCCAGTACTTC
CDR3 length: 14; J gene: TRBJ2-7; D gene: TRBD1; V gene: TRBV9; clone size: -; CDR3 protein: CASSLTDRGHEQYF; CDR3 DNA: TGTGCCAGCAGCCTGACGGACAGGGGCCACGAGCAGTACTTC
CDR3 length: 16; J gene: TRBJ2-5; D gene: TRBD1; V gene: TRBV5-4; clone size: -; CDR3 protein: CASSLSGTGGQGTQYF; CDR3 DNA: TGTGCCAGCAGCTTGAGTGGCACAGGGGGCCAAGGGACCCAGTACTTC
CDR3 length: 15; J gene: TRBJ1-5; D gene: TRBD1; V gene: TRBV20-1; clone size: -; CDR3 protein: CSASPPDRELQPQHF; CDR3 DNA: TGCAGTGCTAGTCCCCCGGACAGGGAACTACAGCCCCAGCATTTT
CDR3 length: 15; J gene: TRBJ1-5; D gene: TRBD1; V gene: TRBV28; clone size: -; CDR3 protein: CASSLQGSSNQPQHF; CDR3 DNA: TGTGCCAGCAGCCTACAGGGGTCTAGCAATCAGCCCCAGCATTTT
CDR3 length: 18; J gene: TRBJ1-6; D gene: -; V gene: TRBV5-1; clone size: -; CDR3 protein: CASSLQGQPSSYNSPLHF; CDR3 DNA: TGCGCCAGCAGCTTGCAAGGACAGCCTAGCTCCTATAATTCACCCCTCCACTTT
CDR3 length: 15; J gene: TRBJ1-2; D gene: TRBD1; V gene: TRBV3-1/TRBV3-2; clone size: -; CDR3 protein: CASSQRDRGSKGYTF; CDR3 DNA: TGTGCCAGCAGCCAGAGGGACAGGGGATCGAAGGGCTACACCTTC
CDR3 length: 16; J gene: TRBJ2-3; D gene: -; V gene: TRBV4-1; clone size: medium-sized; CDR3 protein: CASSQRSRGRTDTQYF; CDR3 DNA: TGCGCCAGCAGCCAACGTTCCAGGGGAAGGACAGATACGCAGTATTTT
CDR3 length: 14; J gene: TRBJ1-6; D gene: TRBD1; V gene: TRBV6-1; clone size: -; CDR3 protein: CASSDRTGYGALHF; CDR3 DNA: TGTGCCAGCAGTGATCGGACAGGGTATGGGGCCCTCCACTTT
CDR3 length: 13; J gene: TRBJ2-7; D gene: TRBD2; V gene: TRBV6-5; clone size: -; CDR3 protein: CASRLAGGYEQYF; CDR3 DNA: TGTGCCAGCAGACTAGCGGGGGGCTACGAGCAGTACTTC
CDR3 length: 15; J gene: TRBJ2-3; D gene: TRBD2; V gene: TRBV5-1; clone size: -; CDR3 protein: CASSMGLAGRETQYF; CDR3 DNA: TGCGCCAGCAGCATGGGACTAGCGGGGAGGGAAACGCAGTATTTT